The entry below gives a single TCR beta chain sequence along with its context. A quantity of roughly 0.5 to 1 ug RNA underwent reverse transcription using random hexamers. Amplification of TCR beta CDR3 by immunoSEQ multiplex PCR spanned 54 Vbeta and 13 Jbeta. TCRdb re-called the immunoSEQ multiplex PCR reads through MiXCR, storing one row per CDR3 protein. The sample lists about 200,000 distinct CDR3 sequences, roughly 96% occurring once. The study sequenced TCR beta in blood CD8+ and CD4+ T cells. Healthy donors served as the controls. They were matched for age and sex. The sample belongs to a study of CD8 T cells in Susac syndrome. This CDR3 spans 15 amino acids. V was trimmed by 4 bases and J by 3 bases, leaving 15 bases between them.

Specimen: CD4+ T cells from PBMCs. The V call is TRBV12-3 or TRBV12-4, the J call TRBJ1-2; the D is unclear. The receptor comes from a human donor in good health. The CDR3 DNA reads as TGTGCCAGCAGTTCACCGGCTTTAACTTACTATGGCTACACCTTC. It yields the protein CASSSPALTYYGYTF.